This TCR beta chain comes out of a study of identifying expanded T cells in peripheral blood. This CDR3 has 11 amino acids. The germline V gene has CDR1 LNHNV and CDR2 YYDKDF (reference sequence). Worth noting for this clone: Compared with germline, one end of the junction differs, possibly owing to a read error.

Measured with immunoSEQ multiplex PCR; TCRdb has only the in-frame clones, and not every one. Among around 91,000 clones listed, around 89% were seen once. This receptor was identified in a person aged 18-70 years in good health. The chain combines TRBV15 with TRBJ2-1; 7 bases are a match to TRBD1. Sequencing input: blood. The CDR3 nucleotides are TGTGCCACCAGCGCCGGGACAGCGGAAATCTTC. Protein: CATSAGTAEIF.